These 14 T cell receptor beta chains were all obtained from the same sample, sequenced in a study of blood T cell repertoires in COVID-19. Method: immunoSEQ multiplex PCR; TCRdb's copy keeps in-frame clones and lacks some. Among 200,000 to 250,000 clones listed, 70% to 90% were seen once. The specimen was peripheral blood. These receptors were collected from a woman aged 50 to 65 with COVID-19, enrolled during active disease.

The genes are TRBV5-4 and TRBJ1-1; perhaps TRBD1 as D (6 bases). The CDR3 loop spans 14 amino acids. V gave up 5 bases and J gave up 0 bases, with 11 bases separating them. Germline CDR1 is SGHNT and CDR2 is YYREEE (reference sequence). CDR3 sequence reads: CASRVQGMNTEAFF. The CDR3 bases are TGTGCCAGCAGGGTGCAGGGGATGAACACTGAAGCTTTCTTT.

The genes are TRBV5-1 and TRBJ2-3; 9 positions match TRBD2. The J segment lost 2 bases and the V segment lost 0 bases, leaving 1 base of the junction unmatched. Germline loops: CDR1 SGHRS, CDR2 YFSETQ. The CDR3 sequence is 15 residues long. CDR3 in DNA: TGCGCCAGCAGCTTGGAGCGGGGGGTCACAGATACGCAGTATTTT. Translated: CASSLERGVTDTQYF.

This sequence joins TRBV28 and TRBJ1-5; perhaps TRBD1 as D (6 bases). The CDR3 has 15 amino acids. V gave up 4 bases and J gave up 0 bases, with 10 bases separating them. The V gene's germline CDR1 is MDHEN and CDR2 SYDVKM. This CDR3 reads CASSSGHLSNQPQHF. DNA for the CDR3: TGTGCCAGCAGTTCGGGACACCTTAGCAATCAGCCCCAGCATTTT.

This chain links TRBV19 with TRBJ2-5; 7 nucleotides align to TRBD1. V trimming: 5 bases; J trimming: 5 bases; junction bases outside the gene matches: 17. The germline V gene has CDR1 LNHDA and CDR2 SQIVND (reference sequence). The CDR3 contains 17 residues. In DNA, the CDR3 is TGTGCCAGTAGTGACCAAGCACAGGGGAGAGTGCGGGAGACCCAGTACTTC. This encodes CASSDQAQGRVRETQYF.

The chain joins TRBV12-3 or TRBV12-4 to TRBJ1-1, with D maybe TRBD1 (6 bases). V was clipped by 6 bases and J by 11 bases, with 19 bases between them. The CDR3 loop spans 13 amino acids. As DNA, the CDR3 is TGTGCCAGCAGGGCTGACAGGTACAGCCGGGCTTTCTTT. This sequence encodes CASRADRYSRAFF.

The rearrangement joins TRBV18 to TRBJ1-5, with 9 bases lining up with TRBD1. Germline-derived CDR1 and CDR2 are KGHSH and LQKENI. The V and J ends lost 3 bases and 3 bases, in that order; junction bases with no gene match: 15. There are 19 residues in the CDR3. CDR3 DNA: TGTGCCAGCTCACCTACGGGACAGGGAATAGTGGGTTTCAATCAGCCCCAGCATTTT. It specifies CASSPTGQGIVGFNQPQHF.

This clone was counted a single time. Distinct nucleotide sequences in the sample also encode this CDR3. The DNA of the CDR3 is TGTGCCTGGAGAAAGGGAGACTATGGCTACACCTTC. Translating it yields CAWRKGDYGYTF. The chain joins TRBV30 to TRBJ1-2; D not certain. V lost 3 bases to trimming and J lost 3 bases, with 8 bases between them. The CDR3 runs 12 residues. Germline V gives CDR1 GTSNPN, CDR2 SVGIG (reference sequence).

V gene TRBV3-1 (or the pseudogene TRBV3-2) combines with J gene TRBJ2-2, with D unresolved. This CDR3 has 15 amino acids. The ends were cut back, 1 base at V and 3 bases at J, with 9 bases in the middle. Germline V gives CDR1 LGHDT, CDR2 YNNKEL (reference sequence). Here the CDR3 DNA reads TGTGCCAGCAGCCAAGGAAACAGCCACACCGGGGAGCTGTTTTTT. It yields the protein CASSQGNSHTGELFF.

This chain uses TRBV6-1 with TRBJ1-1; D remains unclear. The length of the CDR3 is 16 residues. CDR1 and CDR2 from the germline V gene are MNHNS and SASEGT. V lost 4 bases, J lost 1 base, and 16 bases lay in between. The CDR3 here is CASSVVVGGGNTEAFF. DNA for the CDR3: TGTGCCAGCAGTGTCGTGGTCGGCGGTGGGAACACTGAAGCTTTCTTT.

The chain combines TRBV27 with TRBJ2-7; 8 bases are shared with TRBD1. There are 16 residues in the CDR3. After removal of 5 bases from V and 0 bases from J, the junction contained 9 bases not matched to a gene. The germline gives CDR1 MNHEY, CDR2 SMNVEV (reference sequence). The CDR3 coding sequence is TGTGCCAGCAGTACCCGACAGGGGCCCCTCTCCTACGAGCAGTACTTC. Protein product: CASSTRQGPLSYEQYF.

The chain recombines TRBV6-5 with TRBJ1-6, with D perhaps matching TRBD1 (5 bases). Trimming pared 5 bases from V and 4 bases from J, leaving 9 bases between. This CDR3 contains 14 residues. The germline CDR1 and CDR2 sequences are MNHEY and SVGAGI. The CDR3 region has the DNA TGTGCCAGCAGTCAGGGTCCTTATAATTCACCCCTCCACTTT. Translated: CASSQGPYNSPLHF.

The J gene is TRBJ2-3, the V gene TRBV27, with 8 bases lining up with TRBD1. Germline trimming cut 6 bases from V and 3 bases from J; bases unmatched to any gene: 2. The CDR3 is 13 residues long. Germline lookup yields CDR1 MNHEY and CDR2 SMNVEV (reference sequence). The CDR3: CASRTGVTDTQYF. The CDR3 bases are TGTGCCAGCAGGACAGGGGTAACAGATACGCAGTATTTT.

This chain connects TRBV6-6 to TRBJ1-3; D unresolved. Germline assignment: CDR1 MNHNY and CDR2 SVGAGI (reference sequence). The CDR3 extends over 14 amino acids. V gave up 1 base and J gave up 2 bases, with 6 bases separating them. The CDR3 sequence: CASSYLAAGNTIYF. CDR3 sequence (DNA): TGTGCCAGCAGTTACTTGGCAGCTGGAAACACCATATATTTT.

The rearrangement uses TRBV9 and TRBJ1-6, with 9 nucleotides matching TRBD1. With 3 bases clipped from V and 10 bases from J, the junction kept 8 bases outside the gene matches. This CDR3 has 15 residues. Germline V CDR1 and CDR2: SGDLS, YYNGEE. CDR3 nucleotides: TGTGCCAGCAGCGCCGGGGACAGGGAGGAATCACCCCTCCACTTT. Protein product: CASSAGDREESPLHF.